Shown below are 10 T cell receptor beta chains from a single sample sequenced in a study of cytomegalovirus exposure and HLA in healthy donors. In the PCR, 60 Vbeta and 13 Jbeta primers were used. Some clones are missing from TCRdb's copy, which holds only in-frame ones; the method was immunoSEQ multiplex PCR. The data hold 160,000 or so clones, with around 86% observed a single time. The source material was PBMCs. The receptors were gathered from a man aged 50-60 years in good health and CMV-seropositive.

The gene calls are TRBV11-2 and TRBJ2-7, with TRBD2 matching 8 bases. V was clipped by 5 bases and J by 2 bases; unmatched bases: 8. Germline CDR1 reads SGHAT; CDR2 reads FQNNGV. The CDR3 consists of 15 residues. The CDR3 coding sequence is TGTGCCAGCAGCCCCTTAGCGGGGCCAGCCTACGAGCAGTACTTC. The encoded protein is CASSPLAGPAYEQYF.

V gene TRBV5-8 combines with J gene TRBJ2-1; 10 bases align to TRBD2. This CDR3 spans 15 amino acids. The V gene end was trimmed by 3 bases and the J gene end by 5 bases; junction bases not matched to a gene: 5. In germline, CDR1 is SGHTS, CDR2 YDEGEE. CDR3 region: CASSSGLAGDNEQFF. In nucleotides, the CDR3 is TGTGCCAGCAGCTCAGGGCTAGCGGGGGACAATGAGCAGTTCTTC.

CDR3 coding DNA: TGTGCCAGTAGTATATCCCTAGCGGGGGCCTCAAACACCGGGGAGCTGTTTTTT. This sequence encodes CASSISLAGASNTGELFF. This chain uses TRBV19 with TRBJ2-2, with TRBD2 identical over 10 bases. The CDR3 extends over 18 amino acids. V shed 2 bases and J 2 bases; nucleotides not matched to a gene: 8. Germline V gives CDR1 LNHDA, CDR2 SQIVND (reference sequence).

CDR3: CASRLYGYTF. The CDR3, as DNA: TGTGCCAGCAGACTCTATGGCTACACCTTC. The chain links TRBV6-6 to TRBJ1-2; D uncertain. Trimming shortened V by 6 bases and J by 4 bases, and 3 bases separated the two germline ends. The CDR3 runs 10 residues. Germline V gene sequence: CDR1 MNHNY, CDR2 SVGAGI (reference sequence).

The count of this clone is one. The genes are TRBV25-1 and TRBJ2-6; D call uncertain. Germline lookup yields CDR1 MGHDK and CDR2 SYGVNS. CDR3 length: 14 amino acids. The V end lost 4 bases, the J end lost 3 bases, and 7 bases lay between the germline ends. CDR3 amino acids: CASSGWSGANVLTF. In nucleotides, the CDR3 is TGTGCCAGCAGTGGGTGGAGTGGGGCCAACGTCCTGACTTTC.

This chain joins TRBV27 and TRBJ2-5; 7 positions match TRBD2. J was trimmed by 4 bases and V by 1 base; bases with no gene match: 6. From germline, CDR1 is MNHEY and CDR2 SMNVEV (reference sequence). The CDR3 contains 15 residues. For the CDR3, the DNA is TGTGCCAGCAGTTTATTTTTCGGGGGGTCAGAGACCCAGTACTTC. Amino acids: CASSLFFGGSETQYF.

The chain joins TRBV5-6 to TRBJ2-1, with a weak D call TRBD2 (6 bases). Germline-derived CDR1 and CDR2 are SGHDT and YYEEEE. The CDR3 is made up of 16 amino acids. V gave up 0 bases and J gave up 3 bases, with 13 bases separating them. CDR3: CASSLAISGIYNEQFF. DNA for the CDR3: TGTGCCAGCAGCTTGGCTATTAGCGGCATCTACAATGAGCAGTTCTTC.

CDR3 residues: CASSKGAGQGAENTEAFF. CDR3 DNA sequence: TGTGCCAGCAGCAAAGGGGCCGGACAGGGGGCCGAGAACACTGAAGCTTTCTTT. The chain links TRBV21-1 to TRBJ1-1; the table's D gene call, TRBD1, was not cross checked with the DNA. TRBV21-1 is labeled a pseudogene. The CDR3 is 18 amino acids.

The chain links TRBV18 to TRBJ1-2; 9 bases fit TRBD1. CDR1 KGHSH and CDR2 LQKENI come from the germline V gene. Trimming cost V 4 bases and J 6 bases; bases outside gene matches: 6. This CDR3 is 14 amino acids long. The CDR3 spells CASSQGQGLDGYTF. CDR3 sequence (DNA): TGTGCCAGCTCACAAGGACAGGGGCTTGATGGCTACACCTTC.

The chain carries TRBV5-8 and TRBJ1-5; a weak D match, TRBD1 (5 bases). Trimming took off 5 bases at V and 3 bases at J, with 15 bases between the two ends. This CDR3 contains 15 residues. The germline gives CDR1 SGHTS, CDR2 YDEGEE. The CDR3 DNA is TGTGCCAGCAGACCACGGGGACTGAACAATCAGCCCCAGCATTTT. Amino acid sequence: CASRPRGLNNQPQHF.